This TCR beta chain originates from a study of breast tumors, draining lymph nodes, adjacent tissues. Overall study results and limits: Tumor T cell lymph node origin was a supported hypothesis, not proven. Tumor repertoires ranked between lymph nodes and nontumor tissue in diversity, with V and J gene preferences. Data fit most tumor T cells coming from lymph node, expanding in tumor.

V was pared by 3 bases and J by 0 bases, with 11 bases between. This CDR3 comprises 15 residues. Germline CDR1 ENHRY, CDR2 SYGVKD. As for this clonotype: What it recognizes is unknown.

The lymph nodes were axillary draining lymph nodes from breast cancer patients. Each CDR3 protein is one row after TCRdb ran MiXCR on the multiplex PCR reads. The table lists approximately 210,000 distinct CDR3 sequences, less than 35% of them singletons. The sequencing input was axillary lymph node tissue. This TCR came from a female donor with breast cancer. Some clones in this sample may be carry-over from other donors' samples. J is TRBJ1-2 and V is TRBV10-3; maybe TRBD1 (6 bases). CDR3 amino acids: CAISEIHRANYGYTF. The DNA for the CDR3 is TGTGCCATCAGTGAAATACACAGGGCTAACTATGGCTACACCTTC.